This TCR beta chain is from a study of blood T cell repertoires in COVID-19. The table came from immunoSEQ multiplex PCR; TCRdb's copy has only in-frame clones and leaves some out. The sample has about 150,000 clones; around 83% are singletons. The CDR3 covers 16 residues. The V and J ends lost 5 bases and 6 bases, in that order; junction bases with no gene match: 11. Looked up from germline, CDR1 is SNHLY and CDR2 is FYNNEI. The J gene is TRBJ2-1, the V gene TRBV2, with 9 positions matching TRBD1. Sequences were obtained from peripheral blood. The TCR originated in a woman aged 60 to 75 with acute or convalescent COVID-19. This CDR3 is CASSRQGVKLSNEQFF. The DNA for the CDR3 is TGTGCCAGCAGTCGACAGGGGGTAAAGTTAAGCAATGAGCAGTTCTTC.